Listed here are 10 T cell receptor beta chains from one sample, sequenced in a study of identical twins. TCRdb fed the 5' RACE reads into MiXCR, producing one record per CDR3 protein. The sample shows 1.5 million to 2 million distinct CDR3 sequences, around 29% of them seen only once. The source material was cord blood. Receptors originate from a newborn girl in good health.

To note about this clonotype: A much larger clone differs by one base, so this may be a read error. V usage is TRBV10-3 and J usage is TRBJ2-7, with unresolved D. The germline gives CDR1 ENHRY, CDR2 SYGVKD. V lost 8 bases and J 0 bases, leaving 17 bases between the germline ends. The CDR3 is 15 residues long. The CDR3 DNA sequence: TGTGCCATCCCTCGGGCCTTTTGGAGCTCCTACGAGCAGTACTTC. The encoded protein is CAIPRAFWSSYEQYF.

The CDR3 bases are TGCAGTGCTAGAGATCATCCAGGGAACCACAATGAGCAGTTCTTC. This encodes CSARDHPGNHNEQFF. V and J are TRBV20-1 and TRBJ2-1; tentative D call: TRBD1 (5 bases). V lost 0 bases and J lost 5, with 14 bases in between. Germline V gene data show CDR1 as DFQATT and CDR2 as SNEGSKA (reference sequence). The CDR3 is made up of 15 amino acids.

In DNA, the CDR3 is TGTGCCAGCAGCCAGGATGAGAGGCGGACCGGGGAGCTGTTTTTT. It codes for CASSQDERRTGELFF. This chain joins TRBV7-8 and TRBJ2-2; no clear D. The CDR3 has 15 residues. Between the trimmed V and J ends, which lost 5 bases and 5 bases, there was a span of 15 bases. CDR1 and CDR2 (germline): SGHVS, FQNEAQ. The full variable domain, rest sourced from reference TRBV7-8 and TRBJ2-2, is GAGVSQSPRYKVAKRGQDVALRCDPISGHVSLFWYQQALGQGPEFLTYFQNEAQLDKSGLPSDRFFAERPEGSVSTLKIQRTQQEDSAVYLCASSQDERRTGELFFGEGSRLTVL.

J is TRBJ2-3 and V is TRBV20-1; D might be TRBD1 (6 bases). The V end was cut by 2 bases, the J end by 1 base, with 10 bases between. Per the germline V gene, CDR1 is DFQATT and CDR2 is SNEGSKA (reference sequence). This CDR3 comprises 14 residues. CDR3 coding DNA: TGCAGTGCTAGACCCGACAGGCGCACAGATACGCAGTATTTT. This sequence encodes CSARPDRRTDTQYF.

The chain couples TRBV2 to TRBJ2-7; D possibly corresponds to TRBD2 (6 bases). With 7 bases removed from V and 12 bases from J, the gap between germline ends came to 22 bases. Looked up from germline, CDR1 is SNHLY and CDR2 is FYNNEI. CDR3 length: 13 residues. This CDR3 reads CASMGDSRRVGYF. DNA for the CDR3: TGTGCCAGCATGGGGGACTCCAGAAGGGTGGGGTACTTC.

The rearrangement uses TRBV4-2 and TRBJ2-3, with 14 bases identical to TRBD2. CDR1 LGHNA and CDR2 YNFKEQ come from the germline V gene. The V and J ends lost 5 bases and 1 base, in that order; junction bases with no gene match: 11. The CDR3 sequence is 19 residues long. CDR3 in DNA: TGTGCCAGCAGCGAAGGGACTAGCGGGAGAGGGGCACGCACAGATACGCAGTATTTT. Translating it yields CASSEGTSGRGARTDTQYF.

This clonotype has just a few counts. The chain is built from TRBV3-1 and TRBJ1-2; TRBD1 aligns across 8 bases. The CDR3 covers 14 residues. Germline lookup yields CDR1 LGHDT and CDR2 YNNKEL (reference sequence). The V gene end was trimmed by 4 bases and the J gene end by 13 bases; junction bases not matched to a gene: 14. CDR3 in amino acids: CASSLGQAGMVSTF. In DNA, the CDR3 is TGTGCCAGCAGCCTGGGACAGGCAGGGATGGTGAGCACCTTC. Full variable domain (outside the CDR3, taken from reference TRBV3-1 and TRBJ1-2): DTAVSQTPKYLVTQMGNDKSIKCEQNLGHDTMYWYKQDSKKFLKIMFSYNNKELIINETVPNRFSPKSPDKAHLNLHINSLELGDSAVYFCASSLGQAGMVSTFGSGTRLTVV.

This chain uses TRBV4-1 with TRBJ2-7; D is possibly TRBD1 (6 bases). Germline V gives CDR1 MGHRA, CDR2 YSYEKL. The CDR3 is made up of 16 amino acids. Trimming stripped 1 base from V and 5 bases from J, with 18 bases between. CDR3 sequence reads: CASSQVTTGWTHEQYF. CDR3 bases: TGCGCCAGCAGCCAAGTTACTACAGGGTGGACCCACGAGCAGTACTTC.

This clonotype was found a few times. The rearrangement links TRBV28 to TRBJ1-1; D gene unclear. Germline loops: CDR1 MDHEN, CDR2 SYDVKM. This CDR3 is built from 14 residues. V was pared by 7 bases and J by 0 bases, with 12 bases between. The CDR3 sequence: CASTPRAVNTEAFF. Written as DNA, the CDR3 is TGTGCCAGCACTCCCCGGGCTGTGAACACTGAAGCTTTCTTT.

J is TRBJ2-2 and V is TRBV7-9; D perhaps matches TRBD1 (6 bases). V was clipped by 3 bases and J by 3 bases, with 11 bases between them. CDR3 length equals 15 residues. Looked up from germline, CDR1 is SEHNR and CDR2 is FQNEAQ (reference sequence). Here the CDR3 reads CASSFRQAYTGELFF. The CDR3 DNA follows: TGTGCCAGCAGCTTCAGACAGGCATACACCGGGGAGCTGTTTTTT.